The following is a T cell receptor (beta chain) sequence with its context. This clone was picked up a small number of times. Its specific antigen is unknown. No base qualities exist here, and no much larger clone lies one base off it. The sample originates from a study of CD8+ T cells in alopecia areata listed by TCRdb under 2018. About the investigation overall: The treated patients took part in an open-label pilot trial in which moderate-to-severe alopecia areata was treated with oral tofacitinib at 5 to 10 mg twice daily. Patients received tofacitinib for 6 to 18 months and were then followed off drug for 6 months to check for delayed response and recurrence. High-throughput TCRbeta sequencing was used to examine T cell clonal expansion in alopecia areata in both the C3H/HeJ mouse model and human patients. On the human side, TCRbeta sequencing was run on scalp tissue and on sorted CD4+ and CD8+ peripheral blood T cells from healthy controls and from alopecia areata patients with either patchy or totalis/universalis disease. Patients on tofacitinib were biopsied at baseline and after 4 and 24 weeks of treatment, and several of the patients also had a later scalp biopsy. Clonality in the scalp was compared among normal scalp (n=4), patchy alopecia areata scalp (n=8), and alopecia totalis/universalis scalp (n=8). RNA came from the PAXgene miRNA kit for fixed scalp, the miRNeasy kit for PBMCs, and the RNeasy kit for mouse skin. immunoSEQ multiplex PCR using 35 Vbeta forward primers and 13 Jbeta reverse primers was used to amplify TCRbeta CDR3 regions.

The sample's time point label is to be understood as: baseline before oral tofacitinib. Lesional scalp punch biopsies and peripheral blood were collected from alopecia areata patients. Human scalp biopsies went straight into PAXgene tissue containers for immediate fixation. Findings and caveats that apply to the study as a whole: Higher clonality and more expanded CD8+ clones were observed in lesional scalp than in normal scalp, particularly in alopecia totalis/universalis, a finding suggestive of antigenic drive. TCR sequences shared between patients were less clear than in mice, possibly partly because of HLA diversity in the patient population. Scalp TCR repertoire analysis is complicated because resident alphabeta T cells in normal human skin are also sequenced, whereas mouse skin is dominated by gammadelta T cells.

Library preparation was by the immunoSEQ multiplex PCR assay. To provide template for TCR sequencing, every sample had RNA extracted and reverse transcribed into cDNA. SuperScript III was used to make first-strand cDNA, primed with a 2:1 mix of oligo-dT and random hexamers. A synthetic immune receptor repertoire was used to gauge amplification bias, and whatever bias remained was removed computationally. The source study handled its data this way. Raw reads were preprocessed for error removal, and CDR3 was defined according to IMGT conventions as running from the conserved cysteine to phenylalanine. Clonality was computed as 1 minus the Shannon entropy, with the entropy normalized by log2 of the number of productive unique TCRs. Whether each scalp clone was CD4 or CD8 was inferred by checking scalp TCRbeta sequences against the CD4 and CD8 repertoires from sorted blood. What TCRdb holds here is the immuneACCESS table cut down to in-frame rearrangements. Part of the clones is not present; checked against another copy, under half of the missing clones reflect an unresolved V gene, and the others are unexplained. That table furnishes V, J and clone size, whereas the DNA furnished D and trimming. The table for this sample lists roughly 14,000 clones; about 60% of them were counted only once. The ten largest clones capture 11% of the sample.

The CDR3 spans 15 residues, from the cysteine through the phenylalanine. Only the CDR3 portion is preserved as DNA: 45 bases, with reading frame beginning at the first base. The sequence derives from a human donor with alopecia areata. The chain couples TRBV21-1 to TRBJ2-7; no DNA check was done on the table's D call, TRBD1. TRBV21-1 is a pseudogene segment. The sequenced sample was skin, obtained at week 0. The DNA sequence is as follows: TGTGCCAGCAGATCCCAAACAGGGGATTCCTACGAGCAGTACTTC. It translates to CASRSQTGDSYEQYF.